This note documents a single TCR beta chain sequence. Its antigen is undetermined. This specimen belongs to a study of cytomegalovirus exposure and HLA in healthy donors. Study observations and caveats: In a later analysis, an Asian-associated ancestry cluster reportedly showed fewer N-insertions than the roughly 690-donor mean.

The primer mix had 60 Vbeta and 13 Jbeta primers. Using immunoSEQ multiplex PCR, the repertoire was profiled, and TCRdb retains in-frame clones only, with some absent. The data show approximately 150,000 clones, with 75% to 90% seen just once and less than 2.5% held by the top ten. From germline, CDR1 is SGHRS and CDR2 YFSETQ. The ends were cut back, 0 bases at V and 2 bases at J, with 14 bases in the middle. The CDR3 covers 16 residues. Although they were nominally healthy when sampled, donors likely had unrecorded immune exposures. This TCR came from a male donor in good health and CMV-seronegative. J is TRBJ1-2 and V is TRBV5-1, with D possibly TRBD1 on 6 matching bases. Sequences were obtained from PBMCs. This CDR3 reads CASSLGSAGANYGYTF. In DNA form, the CDR3 reads TGCGCCAGCAGCTTGGGTTCGGCAGGGGCAAACTATGGCTACACCTTC. Full variable domain (remainder filled in from reference TRBV5-1 and TRBJ1-2): KAGVTQTPRYLIKTRGQQVTLSCSPISGHRSVSWYQQTPGQGLQFLFEYFSETQRNKGNFPGRFSGRQFSNSRSEMNVSTLELGDSALYLCASSLGSAGANYGYTFGSGTRLTVV.